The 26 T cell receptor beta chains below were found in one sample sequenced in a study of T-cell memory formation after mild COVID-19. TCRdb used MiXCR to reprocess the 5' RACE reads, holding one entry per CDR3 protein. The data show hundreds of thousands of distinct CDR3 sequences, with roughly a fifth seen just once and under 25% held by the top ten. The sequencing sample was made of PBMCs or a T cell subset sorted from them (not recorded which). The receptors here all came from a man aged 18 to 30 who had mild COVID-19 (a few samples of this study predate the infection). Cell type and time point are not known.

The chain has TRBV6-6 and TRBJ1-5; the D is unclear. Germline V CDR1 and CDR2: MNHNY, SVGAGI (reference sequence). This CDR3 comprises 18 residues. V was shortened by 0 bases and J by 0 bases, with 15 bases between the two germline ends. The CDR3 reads CASSYSVGPYDSNQPQHF. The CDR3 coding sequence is TGTGCCAGCAGTTACTCGGTCGGGCCGTATGATAGCAATCAGCCCCAGCATTTT.

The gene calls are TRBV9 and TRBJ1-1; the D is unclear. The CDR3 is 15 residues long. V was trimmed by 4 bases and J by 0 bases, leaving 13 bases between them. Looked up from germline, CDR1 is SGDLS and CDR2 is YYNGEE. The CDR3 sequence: CASSSRVQLNTEAFF. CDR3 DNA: TGTGCCAGCAGCTCACGAGTACAGTTGAACACTGAAGCTTTCTTT.

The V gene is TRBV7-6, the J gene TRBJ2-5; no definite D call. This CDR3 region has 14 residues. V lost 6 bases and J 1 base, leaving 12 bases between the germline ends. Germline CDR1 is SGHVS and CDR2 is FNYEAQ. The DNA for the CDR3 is TGTGCCAGCAGTTTTACAGTATCCCAAGAGACCCAGTACTTC. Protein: CASSFTVSQETQYF.

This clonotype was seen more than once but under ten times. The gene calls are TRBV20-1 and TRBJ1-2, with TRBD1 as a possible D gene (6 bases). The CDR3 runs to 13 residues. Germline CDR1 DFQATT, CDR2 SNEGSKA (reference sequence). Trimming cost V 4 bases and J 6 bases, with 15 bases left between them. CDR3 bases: TGCAGTGCTATCGACAGGCTGGGGGATGGCTACACCTTC. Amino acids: CSAIDRLGDGYTF.

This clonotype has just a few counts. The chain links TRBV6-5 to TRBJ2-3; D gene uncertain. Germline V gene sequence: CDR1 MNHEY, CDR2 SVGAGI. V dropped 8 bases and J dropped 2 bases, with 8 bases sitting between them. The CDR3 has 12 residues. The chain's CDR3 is CASGPITDTQYF. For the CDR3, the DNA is TGTGCCAGCGGGCCCATCACAGATACGCAGTATTTT.

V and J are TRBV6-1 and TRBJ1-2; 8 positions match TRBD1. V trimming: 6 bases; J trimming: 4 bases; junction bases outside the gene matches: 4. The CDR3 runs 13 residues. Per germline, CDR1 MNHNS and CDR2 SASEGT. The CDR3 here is CASRVGQGYGYTF. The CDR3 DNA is TGTGCCAGCAGAGTAGGACAGGGCTATGGCTACACCTTC.

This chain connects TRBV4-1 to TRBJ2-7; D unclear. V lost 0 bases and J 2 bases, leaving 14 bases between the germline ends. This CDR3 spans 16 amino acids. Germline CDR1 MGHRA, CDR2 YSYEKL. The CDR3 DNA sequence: TGCGCCAGCAGCCAAGATTGGCCCTCTCCGACCTACGAGCAGTACTTC. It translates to CASSQDWPSPTYEQYF.

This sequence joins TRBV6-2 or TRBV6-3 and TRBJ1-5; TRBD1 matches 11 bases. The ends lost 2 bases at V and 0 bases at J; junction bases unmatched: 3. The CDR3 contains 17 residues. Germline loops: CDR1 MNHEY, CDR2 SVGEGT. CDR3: CASSYGTGGSSNQPQHF. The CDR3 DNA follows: TGTGCCAGCAGTTACGGGACAGGGGGTTCTAGCAATCAGCCCCAGCATTTT.

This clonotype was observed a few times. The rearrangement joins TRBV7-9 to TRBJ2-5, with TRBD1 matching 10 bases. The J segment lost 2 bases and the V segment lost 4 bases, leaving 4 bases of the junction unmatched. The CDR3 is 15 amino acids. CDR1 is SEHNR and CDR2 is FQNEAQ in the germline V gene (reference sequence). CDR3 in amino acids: CASSSGQGLQETQYF. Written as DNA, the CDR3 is TGTGCCAGCAGCTCGGGACAGGGGTTACAAGAGACCCAGTACTTC. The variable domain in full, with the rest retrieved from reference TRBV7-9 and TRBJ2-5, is DTGVSQNPRHKITKRGQNVTFRCDPISEHNRLYWYRQTLGQGPEFLTYFQNEAQLEKSRLLSDRFSAERPKGSFSTLEIQRTEQGDSAMYLCASSSGQGLQETQYFGPGTRLLVL.

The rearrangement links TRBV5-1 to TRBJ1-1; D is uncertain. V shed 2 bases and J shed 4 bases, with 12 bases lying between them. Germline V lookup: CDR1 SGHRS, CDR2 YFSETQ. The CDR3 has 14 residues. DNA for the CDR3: TGCGCCAGCAGCTTTATTGGCAGGATCACTGAAGCTTTCTTT. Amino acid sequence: CASSFIGRITEAFF.

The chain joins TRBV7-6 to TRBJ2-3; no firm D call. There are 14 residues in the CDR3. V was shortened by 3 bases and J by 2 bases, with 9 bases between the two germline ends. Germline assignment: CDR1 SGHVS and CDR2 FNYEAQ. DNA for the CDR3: TGTGCCAGCAGCTTCAGCCTCAACACAGATACGCAGTATTTT. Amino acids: CASSFSLNTDTQYF.

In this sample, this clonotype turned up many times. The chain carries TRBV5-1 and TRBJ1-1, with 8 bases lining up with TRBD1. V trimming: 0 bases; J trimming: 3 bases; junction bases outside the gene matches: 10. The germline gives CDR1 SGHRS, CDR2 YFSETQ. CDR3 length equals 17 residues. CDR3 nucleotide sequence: TGCGCCAGCAGCTTGGAGGCAGGGGGCTCTCGGGACACTGAAGCTTTCTTT. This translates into CASSLEAGGSRDTEAFF.

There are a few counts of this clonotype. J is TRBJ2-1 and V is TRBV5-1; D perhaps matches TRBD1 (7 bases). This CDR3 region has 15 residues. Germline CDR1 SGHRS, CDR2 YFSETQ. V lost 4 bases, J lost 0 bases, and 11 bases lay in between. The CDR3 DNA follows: TGCGCCAGCAGCCAGGGGGGCGGCTCCTACAATGAGCAGTTCTTC. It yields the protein CASSQGGGSYNEQFF.

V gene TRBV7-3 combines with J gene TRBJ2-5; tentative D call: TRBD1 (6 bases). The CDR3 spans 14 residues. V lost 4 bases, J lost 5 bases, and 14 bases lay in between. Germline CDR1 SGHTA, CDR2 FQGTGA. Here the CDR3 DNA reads TGTGCCAGCAGCTCTACAGGGATGAGGGAGACCCAGTACTTC. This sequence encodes CASSSTGMRETQYF.

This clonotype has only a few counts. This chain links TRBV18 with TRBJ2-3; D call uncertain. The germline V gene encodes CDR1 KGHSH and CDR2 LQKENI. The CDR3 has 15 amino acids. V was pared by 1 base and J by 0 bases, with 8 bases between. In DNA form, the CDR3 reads TGTGCCAGCTCACCACTAGGGTGGAGCACAGATACGCAGTATTTT. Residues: CASSPLGWSTDTQYF.

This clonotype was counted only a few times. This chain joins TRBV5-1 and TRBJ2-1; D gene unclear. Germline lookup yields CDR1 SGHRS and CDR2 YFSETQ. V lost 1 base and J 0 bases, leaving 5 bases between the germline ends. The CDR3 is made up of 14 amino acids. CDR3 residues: CASSLWVSYNEQFF. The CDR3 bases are TGCGCCAGCAGCTTGTGGGTCTCCTACAATGAGCAGTTCTTC.

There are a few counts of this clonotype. The CDR3 sequence: CASSSGAWTEAFF. The CDR3 region has the DNA TGTGCCAGCAGTTCTGGAGCGTGGACTGAAGCTTTCTTT. This chain uses TRBV6-2 or TRBV6-3 with TRBJ1-1; D unresolved. The CDR3 is 13 residues long. Germline loops: CDR1 MNHEY, CDR2 SVGEGT. V dropped 4 bases and J dropped 5 bases, with 11 bases sitting between them.

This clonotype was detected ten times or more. The CDR3 DNA reads as TGTGCCAGCAGTCTGGGACTAACGAAGACGCAGTACGTC. Its protein is CASSLGLTKTQYV. V usage is TRBV28 and J usage is TRBJ2-7; TRBD2 matches 7 bases. The CDR3 runs to 13 residues. With V trimmed by 5 bases and J by 9 bases, 10 bases remained unmatched. Per germline, CDR1 MDHEN and CDR2 SYDVKM.

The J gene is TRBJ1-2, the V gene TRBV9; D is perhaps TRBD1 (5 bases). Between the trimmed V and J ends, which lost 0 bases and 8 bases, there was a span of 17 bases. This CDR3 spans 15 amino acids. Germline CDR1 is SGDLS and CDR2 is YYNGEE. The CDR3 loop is CASSVDLDTLGGYTF. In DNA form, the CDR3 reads TGTGCCAGCAGCGTAGACCTGGACACTCTAGGAGGCTACACCTTC. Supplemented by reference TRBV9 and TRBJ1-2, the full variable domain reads DSGVTQTPKHLITATGQRVTLRCSPRSGDLSVYWYQQSLDQGLQFLIQYYNGEERAKGNILERFSAQQFPDLHSELNLSSLELGDSALYFCASSVDLDTLGGYTFGSGTRLTVV.

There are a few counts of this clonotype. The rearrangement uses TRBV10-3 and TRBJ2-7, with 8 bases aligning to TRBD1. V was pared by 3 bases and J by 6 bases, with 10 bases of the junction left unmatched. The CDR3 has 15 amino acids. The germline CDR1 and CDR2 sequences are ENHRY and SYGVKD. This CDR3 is CAISDLPGQGREQYF. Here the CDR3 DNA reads TGTGCCATCAGTGACTTGCCCGGACAGGGTCGCGAGCAGTACTTC.

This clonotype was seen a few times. CDR3 sequence: CASSYGTGFEQPQHF. The DNA for the CDR3 is TGTGCCAGCAGTTACGGGACAGGGTTCGAACAGCCCCAGCATTTT. The V call is TRBV6-2 or TRBV6-3, the J call TRBJ1-5; 9 bases are a match to TRBD1. The length of the CDR3 is 15 residues. With 2 bases clipped from V and 7 bases from J, the junction kept 6 bases outside the gene matches. Germline V gene sequence: CDR1 MNHEY, CDR2 SVGEGT.

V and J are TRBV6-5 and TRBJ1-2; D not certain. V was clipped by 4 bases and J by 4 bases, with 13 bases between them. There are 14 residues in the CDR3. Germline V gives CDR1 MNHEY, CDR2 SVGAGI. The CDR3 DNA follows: TGTGCCAGCAGTTCGGTCCACCCACTCTATGGCTACACCTTC. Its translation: CASSSVHPLYGYTF.

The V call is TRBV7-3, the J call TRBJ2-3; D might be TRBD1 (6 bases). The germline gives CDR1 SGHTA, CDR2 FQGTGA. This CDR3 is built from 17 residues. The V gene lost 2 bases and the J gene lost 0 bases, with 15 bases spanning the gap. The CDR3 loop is CASSLGLGGTSTDTQYF. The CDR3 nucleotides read TGTGCCAGCAGCTTAGGGCTTGGTGGGACAAGCACAGATACGCAGTATTTT. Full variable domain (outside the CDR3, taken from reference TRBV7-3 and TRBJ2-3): GAGVSQTPSNKVTEKGKYVELRCDPISGHTALYWYRQSLGQGPEFLIYFQGTGAADDSGLPNDRFFAVRPEGSVSTLKIQRTERGDSAVYLCASSLGLGGTSTDTQYFGPGTRLTVL.

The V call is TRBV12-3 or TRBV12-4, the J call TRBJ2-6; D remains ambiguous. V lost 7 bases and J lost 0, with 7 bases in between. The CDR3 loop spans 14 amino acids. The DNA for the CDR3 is TGTGCCAGCACCCTCTCCTCTGGGGCCAACGTCCTGACTTTC. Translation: CASTLSSGANVLTF.

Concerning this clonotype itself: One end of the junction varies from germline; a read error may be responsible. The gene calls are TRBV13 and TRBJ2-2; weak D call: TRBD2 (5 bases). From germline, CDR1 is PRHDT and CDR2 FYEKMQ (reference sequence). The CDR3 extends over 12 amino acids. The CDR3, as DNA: TGTGCCAGCAGGACGCTTTCCGGGGAGCTGATTTTT. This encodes CASRTLSGELIF.

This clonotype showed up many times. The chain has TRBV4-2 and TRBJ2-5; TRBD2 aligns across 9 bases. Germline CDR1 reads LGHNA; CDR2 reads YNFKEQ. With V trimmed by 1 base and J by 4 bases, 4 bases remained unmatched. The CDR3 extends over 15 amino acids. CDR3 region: CASSQGTSEGETQYF. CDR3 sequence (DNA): TGTGCCAGCAGCCAAGGGACTAGCGAGGGAGAGACCCAGTACTTC.